This note documents a single TCR beta chain sequence. This clone has a handful of counts. The specificity of this receptor is unknown. Base qualities are not at hand, and no much larger clone is one base apart. Patients were selected on the basis of adequate residual fresh-frozen tumor tissue and more than two years of available survival data. An isocitrate dehydrogenase mutation was not carried by any of the glioblastoma patients, although molecular status was otherwise variable. PBMC were collected before vaccination, two weeks after the third vaccination, and at tumor progression when it occurred. The Qiagen DNeasy Blood extraction Kit was used for extraction of genomic DNA. Spanning cysteine to phenylalanine, the CDR3 consists of 14 amino acids. Only the CDR3 part of the read is kept: 42 bases, read in frame from the first base. V is pared back by 2 bases and J by 4 bases, with 10 bases lying between the germline termini. The germline V gene (reference sequence) supplies CDR1 PRHDT and CDR2 FYEKMQ.

These data originate in a study of glioma-infiltrating T cells after dendritic cell vaccination listed by TCRdb under 2016. Regarding the complete study: A cohort of approximately 15 glioblastoma patients from Phase I and II dendritic cell vaccination trials was included, of whom 9 were newly diagnosed and 6 had recurrent disease. The vaccine was prepared from monocyte-derived dendritic cells that were cultured for about 7 days with IL-4 and GM-CSF and then pulsed overnight with autologous tumor lysate. Three intradermal dendritic cell vaccine injections were administered to patients at biweekly intervals in the arm below the axilla. Deep sequencing of TCR beta CDR3 regions was used to quantify tumor-infiltrating lymphocyte content and compare tumor and blood repertoires in dendritic cell-vaccinated glioblastoma patients. Survival after dendritic cell vaccination was correlated with TCR sequencing metrics such as TIL content and the overlap between tumor and blood repertoires. Patients received autologous tumor lysate-pulsed dendritic cell vaccination between about 2003 and 2013.

Points the paper makes about the study in general: The three-group TCR overlap response model was characterized as speculative, and prospective validation of the model was stated to be required. The cohort was small and heterogeneous, only a few patients had full blood and tumor sets, and even fewer had initial-recurrent tumor pairs. No direct relationship between TCR clonality and survival was found, suggesting a diverse polyclonal response may matter. Higher estimated pretreatment TIL content predicted longer time to progression and overall survival after dendritic cell vaccination.

Using the immunoSEQ assay, TCRB CDR3 regions were amplified from approximately 2 micrograms of genomic DNA, or from all available DNA when less than that was on hand. The multiplex PCR relied on 60 forward primers for TCR V beta segments and 13 reverse primers for J beta segments. To estimate the number of reads per starting template, synthetic control templates were added to each sample at limiting dilution. The Illumina HiSeq System generated sequencing reads of 87 bp. The authors processed their data as follows. PCR and sequencing errors were removed by merging closely related sequences with a nearest neighbor algorithm. TCR overlap was measured as the percentage of unique tumor TCR beta sequences also present in the same patient's peripheral blood. Held by TCRdb, this immuneACCESS table contains in-frame sequences only and omits some clones. Under half of the omission traces to an unresolved V gene where checked; the cause of the rest is unknown. For V, J and clone size, that table is used; D and trimming come from the DNA. The sample table records around 90,000 clones; about 79% of these occur just once. Around 5.4% of the sample goes to the ten largest clones.

Sequenced here: blood, sampled before dendritic cell vaccination. The clonotype comes from a human donor with glioblastoma. The chain is encoded by TRBV13 joined to TRBJ2-3, with a weak D call of TRBD2 (5 bases match). The CDR3 protein is CASSLMEAADTQYF. The nucleotide sequence is TGTGCCAGCAGCTTAATGGAGGCCGCAGATACGCAGTATTTT.